Listed below are T cell receptor beta chains from one sample, sequenced in a study of shared clonotypes between healthy human individuals. Generated by immunoSEQ multiplex PCR, the TCRdb table keeps only in-frame clones and is missing some. This repertoire shows hundreds of thousands of clones, roughly 95% found once; its top ten account for 0.11%. The sample comprised naive CD8+ T cells sorted from blood. The receptors originated from a woman in her 30s in good health. CDR3s include the opening cysteine and the closing phenylalanine or tryptophan. The order of the fields is clone size, V gene, J gene, D gene, CDR3 protein, CDR3 DNA. The D gene is left open where the match is weak. A clone size is listed for some rows: how often the clone was seen (once, few, many), or a class if it is expanded.

once	TRBV7-7	TRBJ2-3	TRBD2	CASSLAAGGWGTDTQYF	TGTGCCAGCAGCTTAGCGGCGGGAGGGTGGGGCACAGATACGCAGTATTTT
.	TRBV5-4	TRBJ2-7	TRBD1	CASSSAGQGGSEQYF	TGTGCCAGCAGCTCTGCGGGACAGGGGGGGAGCGAGCAGTACTTC
.	TRBV11-3	TRBJ2-2	.	CASSSPYGDRGTGELFF	TGTGCCAGCAGCTCACCCTACGGGGATAGGGGGACCGGGGAGCTGTTTTTT
.	TRBV30	TRBJ2-2	.	CASFPGREQSAGELFF	TGTGCCTCCTTTCCCGGACGGGAGCAGAGTGCCGGGGAGCTGTTTTTT
.	TRBV7-9	TRBJ2-2	.	CASSGTTGELFF	TGTGCCAGCAGCGGGACCACCGGGGAGCTGTTTTTT
.	TRBV7-6	TRBJ1-4	.	CASSLTPGAVAEKLFF	TGTGCCAGCAGCTTAACCCCAGGGGCTGTAGCTGAAAAACTGTTTTTT
.	TRBV13	TRBJ2-7	TRBD2	CASSPGGVSSYEQYF	TGTGCCAGCAGCCCGGGGGGGGTTAGCTCCTACGAGCAGTACTTC
.	TRBV2	TRBJ2-3	TRBD1	CASSETGVTDTQYF	TGTGCCAGCAGTGAAACAGGGGTCACAGATACGCAGTATTTT
.	TRBV10-3	TRBJ1-4	TRBD1	CAISGQGATNEKLFF	TGTGCCATCAGCGGACAGGGTGCAACTAATGAAAAACTGTTTTTT
.	TRBV6-5	TRBJ2-1	TRBD2	CASSYSRASGYNEQFF	TGTGCCAGCAGTTACTCCCGGGCTAGCGGTTACAATGAGCAGTTCTTC
.	TRBV11-3	TRBJ2-2	.	CASSPRVIGELFF	TGTGCCAGCAGCCCGAGGGTTATCGGGGAGCTGTTTTTT
.	TRBV2	TRBJ2-5	.	CASTRTGSGKGETQYF	TGTGCCAGCACCAGAACGGGGTCGGGAAAGGGAGAGACCCAGTACTTC
.	TRBV9	TRBJ2-7	.	CASSAEGSSLEQYF	TGTGCCAGCAGCGCTGAGGGGTCTAGTCTCGAGCAGTACTTC
.	TRBV5-6	TRBJ2-6	.	CASGTGANVLTF	TGTGCCAGCGGTACTGGGGCCAACGTCCTGACTTTC
.	TRBV10-3	TRBJ1-5	TRBD1	CATTPGQNSNQPQHF	TGTGCCACTACCCCGGGACAGAATAGCAATCAGCCCCAGCATTTT
.	TRBV18	TRBJ2-1	.	CASSPPNGSSYNEQFF	TGTGCCAGCTCACCACCGAACGGGAGCTCCTACAATGAGCAGTTCTTC
.	TRBV4-1	TRBJ2-7	.	CASSPPVARYSYEQYF	TGCGCCAGCAGCCCCCCTGTAGCGCGGTACTCCTACGAGCAGTACTTC
.	TRBV27	TRBJ2-7	.	CASSWSGPAYEQYF	TGTGCCAGCAGTTGGAGCGGGCCCGCCTACGAGCAGTACTTC
.	TRBV7-9	TRBJ2-7	TRBD2	CASSPSSGYYNEQYF	TGTGCCAGCAGCCCTTCTAGCGGGTATTATAACGAGCAGTACTTC
.	TRBV5-6	TRBJ2-7	TRBD2	CASSFGPGSTSGSVYEQYF	TGTGCCAGCAGCTTCGGACCGGGGAGTACTAGCGGGAGTGTTTACGAGCAGTACTTC
.	TRBV29-1	TRBJ2-1	.	CSASSRSEANEQFF	TGCAGCGCCTCCTCGCGTTCAGAGGCAAATGAGCAGTTCTTC
.	TRBV28	TRBJ1-5	.	CASSLEGLWDQPQHF	TGTGCCAGCAGTTTGGAGGGGCTATGGGATCAGCCCCAGCATTTT
.	TRBV11-2	TRBJ1-1	.	CASSLDSPLNTEAFF	TGTGCCAGCAGCTTAGATTCCCCGCTAAACACTGAAGCTTTCTTT
once	TRBV7-2	TRBJ2-1	.	CASSLLRGRNNEQFF	TGTGCCAGCAGCTTACTGCGGGGGCGCAATAATGAGCAGTTCTTC
.	TRBV10-3	TRBJ1-1	.	CAIREKGILAFF	TGTGCCATCAGGGAGAAAGGTATTTTGGCTTTCTTT
.	TRBV28	TRBJ2-7	.	CASSLLPYEQYF	TGTGCCAGCAGTTTATTGCCCTACGAGCAGTACTTC
once	TRBV27	TRBJ2-7	TRBD1	CASSFGTVGYEQYF	TGTGCCAGCAGTTTCGGGACAGTGGGCTACGAGCAGTACTTC
.	TRBV7-6	TRBJ1-2	TRBD1	CASSPMEDRGYGYTF	TGTGCCAGCAGCCCAATGGAGGACAGGGGTTATGGCTACACCTTC
.	TRBV7-9	TRBJ2-2	.	CASSLESRVDTGELFF	TGTGCCAGCAGCTTAGAGAGTAGGGTTGACACCGGGGAGCTGTTTTTT
.	TRBV6-1	TRBJ1-5	.	CASSEVWGEQPQHF	TGTGCCAGCAGTGAAGTTTGGGGAGAACAGCCCCAGCATTTT
few	TRBV27	TRBJ2-7	TRBD2	CASSPSGKWTYEQYF	TGTGCCAGCAGTCCAAGCGGGAAATGGACCTACGAGCAGTACTTC
.	TRBV11-2	TRBJ1-6	.	CASSLELSPLHF	TGTGCCAGCAGCTTAGAACTTTCACCCCTCCACTTT
.	TRBV19	TRBJ2-3	TRBD1	CASSSGQGARDTQYF	TGTGCCAGTAGTAGCGGACAGGGGGCGAGAGATACGCAGTATTTT
.	TRBV28	TRBJ2-1	TRBD2	CASSLFLAGVVNEQFF	TGTGCCAGCAGTTTATTTCTAGCGGGAGTAGTCAATGAGCAGTTCTTC
.	TRBV27	TRBJ1-5	TRBD1	CASSFGTGDQPQHF	TGTGCCAGCAGTTTTGGGACAGGGGATCAGCCCCAGCATTTT
.	TRBV27	TRBJ2-5	.	CASSWGAGETQYF	TGTGCCAGCAGTTGGGGGGCAGGAGAGACCCAGTACTTC
.	TRBV4-2	TRBJ1-6	.	CASSPPQGTNSPLHF	TGTGCCAGCAGCCCCCCACAGGGAACCAATTCACCCCTCCACTTT
once	TRBV7-8	TRBJ1-1	.	CASSLARGTEAFF	TGTGCCAGCAGCTTAGCAAGGGGCACTGAAGCTTTCTTT
.	TRBV27	TRBJ1-1	TRBD1	CASKTGGTEAFF	TGTGCCAGCAAAACAGGGGGTACTGAAGCTTTCTTT
.	TRBV5-6	TRBJ1-3	.	CASSLTRSGNTIYF	TGTGCCAGCAGCTTGACTCGGTCTGGAAACACCATATATTTT
.	TRBV6-5	TRBJ2-7	TRBD1	CASSPSRRTGVEQYF	TGTGCCAGCAGTCCCTCACGAAGGACAGGGGTCGAGCAGTACTTC
.	TRBV27	TRBJ2-7	TRBD1	CASNYRGSGSEQYF	TGTGCCAGCAATTACAGGGGGAGCGGGTCCGAGCAGTACTTC
.	TRBV7-9	TRBJ2-1	TRBD1	CASKSGSRQGPGNEQFF	TGTGCCAGCAAGTCGGGGTCAAGACAGGGACCAGGAAATGAGCAGTTCTTC
.	TRBV27	TRBJ2-1	.	CASSYVGGADEQFF	TGTGCCAGCAGTTACGTTGGGGGAGCGGATGAGCAGTTCTTC
.	TRBV7-6	TRBJ1-1	.	CASSTGPNTEAFF	TGTGCCAGCAGCACTGGGCCGAACACTGAAGCTTTCTTT
.	TRBV28	TRBJ2-7	.	CASSSLTDEQYF	TGTGCCAGCAGTTCTTTGACAGACGAGCAGTACTTC
once	TRBV7-6	TRBJ2-1	TRBD2	CASSLELAGGPMENEQFF	TGTGCCAGCAGCTTAGAACTAGCGGGAGGGCCAATGGAGAATGAGCAGTTCTTC
.	TRBV6-5	TRBJ2-1	.	CASSYDITYNEQFF	TGTGCCAGCAGTTACGATATAACCTACAATGAGCAGTTCTTC
once	TRBV11-2	TRBJ2-7	.	CASSLGSEQYF	TGTGCCAGCAGCTTAGGGAGCGAGCAGTACTTC
.	TRBV19	TRBJ2-3	.	CASNLRGVGTDTQYF	TGTGCCAGTAACCTCAGGGGCGTCGGCACAGATACGCAGTATTTT
.	TRBV7-3	TRBJ2-3	.	CASSLAATADTQYF	TGTGCCAGCAGCCTGGCGGCGACAGCAGATACGCAGTATTTT
.	TRBV6-5	TRBJ1-2	.	CASSLGPGYTF	TGTGCCAGCAGTCTCGGACCTGGCTACACCTTC
.	TRBV27	TRBJ2-7	.	CASSLSGGPSSYEQYF	TGTGCCAGCAGTTTATCGGGGGGTCCGAGCTCCTACGAGCAGTACTTC
.	TRBV2	TRBJ2-5	TRBD2	CASRSASGRGETQYF	TGTGCCAGCAGGAGCGCTAGCGGGAGGGGTGAGACCCAGTACTTC